Given below is one T cell receptor beta chain in context. The sample comes from a study of blood T cell repertoires in COVID-19. Study as a whole: Nucleic acid was either cDNA or gDNA, and it came from T cells, B-cell-depleted T cells, or PBMCs.

Study processing details: From reference gene primer amplification, estimates of nucleated cell counts were derived. Produced via immunoSEQ multiplex PCR; TCRdb's table is partial and in-frame only. For V, J and clone size, that table is used; D and trimming come from the DNA. The data contain roughly 38,000 clones, 81% of them singletons. Material: peripheral blood. This sequence originates from a man in his forties with active or convalescent COVID-19.

The CDR3 DNA reads TGTGCCAGCAGTCCCCCATCGGGGACAGTACATCATGAGCAGTTCTTC. Residues: CASSPPSGTVHHEQFF. The chain recombines TRBV7-9 with TRBJ2-1; the match to TRBD1 covers 7 bases. V dropped 6 bases and J dropped 8; count of bases not matched to a gene: 16. The germline V gene has CDR1 SEHNR and CDR2 FQNEAQ (reference sequence). The CDR3 runs 16 residues.